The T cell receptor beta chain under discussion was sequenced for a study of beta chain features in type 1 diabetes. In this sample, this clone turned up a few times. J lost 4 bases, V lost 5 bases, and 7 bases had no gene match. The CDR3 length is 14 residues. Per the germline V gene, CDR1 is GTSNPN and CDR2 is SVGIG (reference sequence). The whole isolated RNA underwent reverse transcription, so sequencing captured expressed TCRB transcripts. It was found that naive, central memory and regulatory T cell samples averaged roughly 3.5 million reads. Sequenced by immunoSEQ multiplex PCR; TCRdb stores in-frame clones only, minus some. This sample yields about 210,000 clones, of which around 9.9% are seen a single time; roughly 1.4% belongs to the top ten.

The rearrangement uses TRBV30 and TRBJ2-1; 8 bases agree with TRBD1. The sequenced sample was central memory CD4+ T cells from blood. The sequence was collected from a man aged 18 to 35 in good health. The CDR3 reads CAWDPGQVYNEQFF. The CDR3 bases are TGTGCCTGGGATCCGGGACAGGTATACAATGAGCAGTTCTTC.